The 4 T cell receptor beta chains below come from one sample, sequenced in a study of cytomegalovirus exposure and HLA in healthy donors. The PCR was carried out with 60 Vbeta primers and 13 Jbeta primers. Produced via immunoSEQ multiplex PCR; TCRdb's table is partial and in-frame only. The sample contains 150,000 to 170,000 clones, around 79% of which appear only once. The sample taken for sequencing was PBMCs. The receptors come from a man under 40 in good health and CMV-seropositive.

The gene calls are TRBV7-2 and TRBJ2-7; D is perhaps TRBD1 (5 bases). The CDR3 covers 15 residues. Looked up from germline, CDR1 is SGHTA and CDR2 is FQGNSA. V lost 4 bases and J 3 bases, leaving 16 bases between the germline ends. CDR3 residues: CASSSQVRQGYEQYF. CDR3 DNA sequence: TGTGCCAGCAGCTCCCAGGTTCGGCAGGGCTACGAGCAGTACTTC.

CDR3 nucleotide sequence: TGTGCCAGCTCAGGCCGGCAGGGGATAGAGACCCAGTACTTC. It yields the protein CASSGRQGIETQYF. This sequence joins TRBV18 and TRBJ2-5; weak D call: TRBD1 (6 bases). Germline loops: CDR1 KGHSH, CDR2 LQKENI. CDR3 size: 14 residues. V lost 5 bases to trimming and J lost 4 bases, with 14 bases between them.

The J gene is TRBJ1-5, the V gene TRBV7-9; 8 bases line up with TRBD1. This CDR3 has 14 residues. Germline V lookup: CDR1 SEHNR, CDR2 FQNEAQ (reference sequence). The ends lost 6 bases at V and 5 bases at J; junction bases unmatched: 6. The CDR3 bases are TGTGCCAGCAGTAGGGGACAGGCTGATCAGCCCCAGCATTTT. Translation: CASSRGQADQPQHF.

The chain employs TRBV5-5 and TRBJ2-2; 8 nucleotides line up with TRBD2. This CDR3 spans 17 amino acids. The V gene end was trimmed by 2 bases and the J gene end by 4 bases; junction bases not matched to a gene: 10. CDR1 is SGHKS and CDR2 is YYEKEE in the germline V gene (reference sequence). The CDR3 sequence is CASSFLAGGRVTGELFF. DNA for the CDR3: TGTGCCAGCAGCTTCTTGGCGGGGGGCCGTGTCACCGGGGAGCTGTTTTTT.